This entry concerns a single TCR beta chain. The antigen is not known. This entry comes from a study of shared clonotypes between healthy human individuals. Points from the study as a whole: In several donors, roughly 5.2% of naive CD4 clonotypes appeared in common.

The table came from immunoSEQ multiplex PCR; TCRdb's copy has only in-frame clones and leaves some out. The sample shows millions of clones, 90% to 95% of them seen only once. Into CD45RA+ naive and CD45RA-negative memory subsets, the CD4+ cells were split. Sample: naive CD4+ T cells from PBMCs. The subset here: CD45RA+ positively selected. The clonotype was recovered from a man aged 18 to 35 in good health. Some clones in this sample may be carry-over from other donors' samples.

CDR3 DNA sequence: TGCGCCAGCAGCCGGAACCCGGGACAGATAAACAATGAGCAGTTCTTC. This encodes CASSRNPGQINNEQFF. J is TRBJ2-1 and V is TRBV5-1, with 7 bases fitting TRBD1. V was pared by 4 bases and J by 5 bases, with 12 bases of the junction left unmatched. Germline V gene data show CDR1 as SGHRS and CDR2 as YFSETQ. The CDR3 runs to 16 residues. Supplemented by reference TRBV5-1 and TRBJ2-1, the full variable domain reads KAGVTQTPRYLIKTRGQQVTLSCSPISGHRSVSWYQQTPGQGLQFLFEYFSETQRNKGNFPGRFSGRQFSNSRSEMNVSTLELGDSALYLCASSRNPGQINNEQFFGPGTRLTVL.